The rows below give T cell receptor beta chains drawn from one sample of a study of cytomegalovirus exposure and HLA in healthy donors. TCRdb's table, derived via immunoSEQ multiplex PCR, lists solely in-frame clones and lacks some. The table includes 90,000 to 110,000 clones, roughly 13% detected once. Sequencing input: PBMCs. The receptors stem from a man aged 40-49 years in good health and CMV-seropositive. The CDR3 runs from the conserved cysteine through the conserved F or W. A D gene is named only where the DNA matches it firmly. Clone size is shown for a subset of rows, as once, few, many or a class of expanded clone.

>TRBV5-1|-|-|TRBJ2-6
CASSLEESGANVLTF
TGCGCCAGCAGCTTGGAAGAGTCTGGGGCCAACGTCCTGACTTTC
>TRBV7-9|-|-|TRBJ2-1
CASSLRQLGRINEQFF
TGTGCCAGCAGCTTAAGGCAGCTGGGCAGAATAAATGAGCAGTTCTTC
>TRBV7-2|-|-|TRBJ2-7
CASSLPGKDEQYF
TGTGCCAGCAGCTTGCCAGGGAAGGACGAGCAGTACTTC
>TRBV27|few|TRBD1|TRBJ2-7
CASRTPFRDRSTYEQYF
TGTGCCAGCAGAACCCCTTTTAGGGACAGGTCGACCTACGAGCAGTACTTC
>TRBV9|few|-|TRBJ1-2
CASSTPDRHYGYTF
TGTGCCAGCAGCACCCCCGACAGACACTATGGCTACACCTTC
>TRBV4-3|-|-|TRBJ2-3
CASSQSSLTSTDTQYF
TGCGCCAGCAGCCAATCCTCCCTTACTAGCACAGATACGCAGTATTTT
>TRBV9|few|TRBD2|TRBJ2-2
CASSVEGLAGGWTGELFF
TGTGCCAGCAGCGTAGAAGGACTAGCGGGAGGTTGGACCGGGGAGCTGTTTTTT
>TRBV28|few|-|TRBJ1-1
CASTLSDTEAFF
TGTGCCAGCACCCTCTCGGACACTGAAGCTTTCTTT
>TRBV27|few|-|TRBJ1-1
CASSLSARAGQGGTEAFF
TGTGCCAGCAGTTTATCCGCCCGGGCAGGGCAGGGCGGCACTGAAGCTTTCTTT
>TRBV7-9|few|TRBD1|TRBJ2-5
CASSRDRAETQYF
TGTGCCAGCAGCAGAGACAGGGCAGAGACCCAGTACTTC
>TRBV27|-|TRBD2|TRBJ2-1
CASSSGAGVRYNEQFF
TGTGCCAGCAGCTCGGGAGCGGGAGTTCGCTACAATGAGCAGTTCTTC
>TRBV6-5|-|TRBD1|TRBJ1-4
CASSMGTGNEKLFF
TGTGCCAGCAGTATGGGGACAGGGAATGAAAAACTGTTTTTT
>TRBV6-5|few|-|TRBJ2-7
CASSSDGTYTYEQYF
TGTGCCAGCAGCTCGGACGGGACTTATACCTACGAGCAGTACTTC
>TRBV27|few|-|TRBJ2-2
CASREYTGELFF
TGTGCCAGCAGGGAGTACACCGGGGAGCTGTTTTTT
>TRBV7-2|-|-|TRBJ2-7
CASSLSQGGGEQYF
TGTGCCAGCAGCTTATCTCAGGGAGGGGGCGAGCAGTACTTC
>TRBV7-9|-|-|TRBJ2-1
CASSSIKAGVNEQFF
TGTGCCAGCAGCTCAATTAAGGCAGGGGTCAATGAGCAGTTCTTC
>TRBV5-1|-|-|TRBJ2-2
CASSWTGTTNTGELFF
TGCGCCAGCAGCTGGACCGGGACAACTAACACCGGGGAGCTGTTTTTT
>TRBV4-1|few|-|TRBJ1-1
CASSQEMQGRTEAFF
TGCGCCAGCAGCCAAGAGATGCAGGGGAGAACTGAAGCTTTCTTT
>TRBV10-1|-|TRBD1|TRBJ1-2
CASSEGQGYGYTF
TGCGCCAGCAGTGAGGGACAGGGATATGGCTACACCTTC
>TRBV5-1|few|TRBD2|TRBJ2-3
CASSLAGVTDTQYF
TGCGCCAGCAGTCTAGCGGGAGTGACAGATACGCAGTATTTT
>TRBV30|few|TRBD1|TRBJ1-2
CAWKRDRGPYGYTF
TGTGCCTGGAAGCGGGACAGGGGGCCTTATGGCTACACCTTC
>TRBV2|-|TRBD1|TRBJ1-3
CASIQGADFSGNTIYF
TGTGCCAGCATTCAGGGGGCCGATTTTTCTGGAAACACCATATATTTT
>TRBV7-8|few|-|TRBJ2-2
CASSLQGSTGELFF
TGTGCCAGCAGCCTGCAGGGGAGCACCGGGGAGCTGTTTTTT
>TRBV11-2|-|-|TRBJ1-3
CASSLAVGTTISGNTIYF
TGTGCCAGCAGCTTAGCAGTTGGGACAACTATATCTGGAAACACCATATATTTT
>TRBV27|few|-|TRBJ2-3
CASSLSAYRVRVTDTQYF
TGTGCCAGCAGTTTATCCGCTTACAGGGTGCGGGTCACAGATACGCAGTATTTT
>TRBV18|few|-|TRBJ2-5
CASSPRTLQETQYF
TGTGCCAGCTCACCAAGGACACTTCAAGAGACCCAGTACTTC
>TRBV12-5|few|-|TRBJ2-3
CASVQAWEDTQYF
TGTGCTAGTGTCCAGGCGTGGGAGGATACGCAGTATTTT
>TRBV7-9|-|-|TRBJ2-7
CASSSPGPYEQYF
TGTGCCAGCAGCTCTCCGGGTCCGTACGAGCAGTACTTC
>TRBV6-6|-|-|TRBJ2-7
CASTSNRGGEQYF
TGTGCCAGCACCTCCAACCGGGGTGGCGAGCAGTACTTC
>TRBV19|-|-|TRBJ1-1
CASTHTGRLTEAFF
TGTGCCAGTACTCACACAGGGCGGTTGACTGAAGCTTTCTTT
>TRBV28|-|TRBD1|TRBJ2-1
CASSLWQGVYEQFF
TGTGCCAGCAGTTTATGGCAGGGGGTGTATGAGCAGTTCTTC
>TRBV10-3|-|-|TRBJ2-7
CAISESSQYEQYF
TGTGCCATCAGTGAGTCGTCCCAGTACGAGCAGTACTTC
>TRBV5-4|-|-|TRBJ1-3
CASSFRSGNTIYF
TGTGCCAGCAGCTTTAGATCGGGAAACACCATATATTTT
>TRBV27|-|TRBD1|TRBJ1-1
CASSLLGGPSTEAFF
TGTGCCAGCAGTTTATTAGGGGGCCCTAGCACTGAAGCTTTCTTT
>TRBV11-2|few|-|TRBJ2-7
CASSSQNGVAYEQYF
TGTGCCAGCAGCTCACAGAACGGGGTAGCCTACGAGCAGTACTTC
>TRBV19|-|-|TRBJ2-7
CASSYTVLSEQYF
TGTGCCAGTAGCTATACAGTGTTAAGCGAGCAGTACTTC
>TRBV7-8|-|TRBD1|TRBJ1-5
CASSLAGQGYQPQHF
TGTGCCAGCAGCTTAGCGGGACAGGGTTATCAGCCCCAGCATTTT
>TRBV6-6|-|-|TRBJ2-2
CASSYPGTGELFF
TGTGCCAGCAGTTACCCCGGGACCGGGGAGCTGTTTTTT
>TRBV7-2|few|TRBD2|TRBJ2-5
CASSPTSGYQETQYF
TGTGCCAGCAGCCCGACTAGCGGGTATCAAGAGACCCAGTACTTC
>TRBV7-8|few|-|TRBJ1-5
CASSLARGISQPQHF
TGTGCCAGCAGCTTAGCGCGGGGAATTAGTCAGCCCCAGCATTTT
>TRBV2|-|-|TRBJ2-7
CASQGTTSSYEQYF
TGTGCCAGCCAGGGGACTACTAGCTCCTACGAGCAGTACTTC
>TRBV7-9|few|TRBD1|TRBJ2-2
CASSAQGVDTTGELFF
TGTGCCAGCAGCGCACAGGGGGTGGACACCACCGGGGAGCTGTTTTTT
>TRBV4-2|few|TRBD1|TRBJ2-1
CASSQVGQGYNEQFF
TGTGCCAGCAGCCAAGTGGGACAGGGGTACAATGAGCAGTTCTTC
>TRBV27|-|TRBD2|TRBJ2-7
CASSLASGHGGVSYEQYF
TGTGCCAGCAGTTTGGCTAGCGGGCACGGAGGTGTTTCCTACGAGCAGTACTTC
>TRBV9|-|-|TRBJ1-2
CASTVGGENGYTF
TGTGCCAGCACCGTCGGAGGGGAGAATGGCTACACCTTC
>TRBV5-1|few|-|TRBJ1-6
CASSLAGYNSPLHF
TGCGCCAGCAGCTTGGCCGGTTATAATTCACCCCTCCACTTT
>TRBV27|-|-|TRBJ2-1
CASTTGVPGNEQFF
TGTGCCAGCACTACGGGAGTACCAGGCAATGAGCAGTTCTTC
>TRBV5-4|-|-|TRBJ2-2
CASSLGQQGTGGELFF
TGTGCCAGCAGCTTGGGCCAGCAGGGAACGGGCGGGGAGCTGTTTTTT
>TRBV10-3|few|-|TRBJ2-1
CAISGDNPSYNEQFF
TGTGCCATCAGTGGGGACAACCCCTCCTACAATGAGCAGTTCTTC
>TRBV7-9|few|TRBD1|TRBJ2-5
CASSATGGETQYF
TGTGCCAGCAGCGCGACAGGGGGAGAGACCCAGTACTTC
>TRBV9|-|TRBD1|TRBJ2-7
CASSTAIGDSTYEQYF
TGTGCCAGCAGCACCGCCATTGGGGACAGTACCTACGAGCAGTACTTC
>TRBV28|few|-|TRBJ1-1
CASRLTNTEAFF
TGTGCCAGCAGACTCACGAACACTGAAGCTTTCTTT
>TRBV7-8|-|-|TRBJ2-3
CASSLVLQATDTQYF
TGTGCCAGCAGCTTAGTTCTCCAGGCCACAGATACGCAGTATTTT
>TRBV29-1|-|-|TRBJ2-5
CSVDPHQETQYF
TGCAGCGTTGACCCCCATCAAGAGACCCAGTACTTC
>TRBV6-5|few|TRBD2|TRBJ2-7
CASSYFTSGGYEQYF
TGTGCCAGCAGTTACTTCACTAGCGGGGGCTACGAGCAGTACTTC
>TRBV19|-|-|TRBJ2-2
CASSIMVGRGNTGELFF
TGTGCCAGTAGTATAATGGTCGGCCGGGGGAACACCGGGGAGCTGTTTTTT
>TRBV23-1|-|TRBD1|TRBJ1-5
CASSPSTGQGRFNQPQHF
TGCGCCAGCAGTCCTTCCACCGGACAGGGGAGGTTCAATCAGCCCCAGCATTTT
>TRBV5-1|once|TRBD2|TRBJ2-7
CASSLPASGYEQYF
TGCGCCAGCAGCCTCCCCGCTAGCGGCTACGAGCAGTACTTC
>TRBV5-1|-|TRBD1|TRBJ1-1
CASSSGQGLTEAFF
TGCGCCAGCAGCTCGGGACAGGGGTTGACTGAAGCTTTCTTT